The T cell receptor (beta chain) under discussion was sequenced for a study of cytomegalovirus exposure and HLA in healthy donors. Study outcomes and limitations: In a later analysis, about 17,000 TCR beta sequences were associated with HLA alleles at 0.05 false discovery rate.

Trimming cost V 4 bases and J 4 bases, with 10 bases left between them. Germline-derived CDR1 and CDR2 are MGHRA and YSYEKL. The CDR3 has 13 amino acids. About this clone: Its antigen remains unidentified.

The study ran its PCR with 60 Vbeta and 13 Jbeta primers. The assay was immunoSEQ multiplex PCR, and TCRdb's table has in-frame clones only and misses some. The table records 150,000 or so clones, around three quarters of them present only once. The material sequenced was PBMCs. The chain couples TRBV4-1 to TRBJ2-5; D might be TRBD1 (5 bases). This TCR derives from a woman aged 60-75 years in good health and CMV-seropositive. The CDR3 reads CASSRNRGETQYF. CDR3 nucleotide sequence: TGCGCCAGCAGCCGAAATAGGGGAGAGACCCAGTACTTC.